Shown below are 16 T cell receptor beta chains from a single sample sequenced in a study of T cells after posttransplantation cyclophosphamide. Only in-frame clones appear in the TCRdb table, and some are missing; sequencing was by immunoSEQ multiplex PCR. The repertoire holds tens of thousands of clones, with 73% as singletons. Sequencing was done on a sample of memory CD4+ T cells sorted from PBMCs. Every receptor here comes from a woman aged 60 to 75 in good health, CMV-negative, and a related stem cell transplant donor.

The chain combines TRBV30 with TRBJ2-7; D remains unclear. Trimming left V 0 bases short and J 6 bases short, with 6 bases between. This CDR3 is built from 11 residues. The germline V gene has CDR1 GTSNPN and CDR2 SVGIG (reference sequence). This CDR3 is CAWSVEAEQYF. The CDR3 coding sequence is TGTGCCTGGAGTGTAGAGGCCGAGCAGTACTTC.

The chain uses TRBV28 and TRBJ1-5; D not resolved. The CDR3 is 13 residues long. Trimming took 6 bases from V and 5 from J, leaving 11 bases between them. CDR1 and CDR2 from the germline V gene are MDHEN and SYDVKM. The CDR3 DNA sequence: TGTGCCAGCAGCCGATGGAGGGATCAGCCCCAGCATTTT. Protein sequence: CASSRWRDQPQHF. The full variable domain, its missing parts supplied by reference TRBV28 and TRBJ1-5, is DVKVTQSSRYLVKRTGEKVFLECVQDMDHENMFWYRQDPGLGLRLIYFSYDVKMKEKGDIPEGYSVSREKKERFSLILESASTNQTSMYLCASSRWRDQPQHFGDGTRLSIL.

The rearrangement uses TRBV7-2 and TRBJ1-5, with TRBD1 matching 8 bases. Trimming took 5 bases from V and 11 from J; bases not matched to a gene: 8. The CDR3 has 13 amino acids. Germline V lookup: CDR1 SGHTA, CDR2 FQGNSA. The CDR3: CASSRQGSQAQHF. CDR3 sequence (DNA): TGTGCCAGCAGCCGACAGGGGTCGCAAGCCCAGCATTTT.

This chain uses TRBV5-4 with TRBJ2-7, with 11 bases matching TRBD2. The CDR3 contains 15 residues. CDR1 and CDR2 from the germline V gene are SGHNT and YYREEE (reference sequence). Trimming removed 4 bases from V and 3 bases from J; junction bases left unmatched: 6. In DNA form, the CDR3 reads TGTGCCAGCAGCCAACTAGCGGGAGAGCACTACGAGCAGTACTTC. Its protein is CASSQLAGEHYEQYF.

This clone was seen more than once but under ten times. The chain is built from TRBV28 and TRBJ1-1, with TRBD1 as a possible D gene (5 bases). V was clipped by 5 bases and J by 6 bases, with 7 bases between them. The CDR3 is made up of 11 amino acids. Per germline, CDR1 MDHEN and CDR2 SYDVKM. The CDR3 loop is CASSTGAEAFF. Written as DNA, the CDR3 is TGTGCCAGCAGTACAGGCGCTGAAGCTTTCTTT.

The chain links TRBV4-2 to TRBJ1-2; D may be TRBD1 (5 bases). From germline, CDR1 is LGHNA and CDR2 YNFKEQ. V was trimmed by 0 bases and J by 2 bases, leaving 13 bases between them. The CDR3 extends over 16 amino acids. The CDR3 DNA reads TGTGCCAGCAGCCAAGATAGTGGGGCGGCCAACTATGGCTACACCTTC. Encoded protein: CASSQDSGAANYGYTF.

This clone occurred once. The chain has TRBV2 and TRBJ2-1; 8 bases align to TRBD2. The CDR3 is 14 amino acids. CDR1 is SNHLY and CDR2 is FYNNEI in the germline V gene. V dropped 5 bases and J dropped 6; count of bases not matched to a gene: 6. CDR3 sequence: CASSRTSSRNEQFF. The CDR3, as DNA: TGTGCCAGCAGTCGGACTAGCAGTCGCAATGAGCAGTTCTTC.

This chain uses TRBV6-5 with TRBJ1-5; D gene ambiguous. The CDR3 runs 13 residues. Germline V gene lookup returns CDR1 MNHEY and CDR2 SVGAGI. Trimming cost V 4 bases and J 11 bases, with 15 bases left between them. The CDR3 loop is CASSSLTPRTQHF. The CDR3 DNA is TGTGCCAGCAGTTCCTTGACACCTCGAACCCAGCATTTT.

This clone appeared once. The same CDR3 also results from other DNA sequences found in this sample. The chain uses TRBV7-9 and TRBJ1-2, with a tentative D call TRBD1 (6 bases). CDR3 size: 13 residues. CDR1 and CDR2 (germline): SEHNR, FQNEAQ (reference sequence). Between the trimmed V and J ends, which lost 5 bases and 8 bases, there was a span of 15 bases. In DNA form, the CDR3 reads TGTGCCAGCAGCCCACAGGGTGGAATAGGCTACACCTTC. Its protein is CASSPQGGIGYTF. Filled out from reference TRBV7-9 and TRBJ1-2, the complete variable domain reads DTGVSQNPRHKITKRGQNVTFRCDPISEHNRLYWYRQTLGQGPEFLTYFQNEAQLEKSRLLSDRFSAERPKGSFSTLEIQRTEQGDSAMYLCASSPQGGIGYTFGSGTRLTVV.

Here the CDR3 DNA reads TGTGCCAGTACCACAGACAGGAGCAATCAGCCCCAGCATTTT. It yields the protein CASTTDRSNQPQHF. The chain combines TRBV19 with TRBJ1-5; possibly TRBD1 for D (6 bases). V was trimmed by 7 bases and J by 1 base, leaving 11 bases between them. Germline-derived CDR1 and CDR2 are LNHDA and SQIVND (reference sequence). This CDR3 has 14 amino acids.

The chain joins TRBV28 to TRBJ2-1; D ambiguous. The CDR3 loop spans 11 amino acids. CDR1 is MDHEN and CDR2 is SYDVKM in the germline V gene. V was pared by 8 bases and J by 8 bases, with 10 bases between. The DNA for the CDR3 is TGTGCCAGCCAATCCCAGGATGAGCAGTTCTTC. This encodes CASQSQDEQFF.

The rearrangement uses TRBV25-1 and TRBJ1-6; D call uncertain. Per the germline V gene, CDR1 is MGHDK and CDR2 is SYGVNS. Trimming removed 4 bases at V and 9 bases at J, with 16 bases between. The CDR3 extends over 15 amino acids. The CDR3 DNA sequence: TGTGCCAGCAGTGCTCGGGCCGCGCGGGGTTCACCCCTCCACTTT. This gives the protein CASSARAARGSPLHF.

The J gene is TRBJ2-7, the V gene TRBV27; 7 bases are a match to TRBD2. The ends lost 1 base at V and 2 bases at J; junction bases unmatched: 5. CDR1 is MNHEY, CDR2 SMNVEV, per germline (reference sequence). This CDR3 spans 15 amino acids. The CDR3 region is CASSLLGGRAYEQYF. The CDR3, as DNA: TGTGCCAGCAGTTTATTGGGAGGGAGGGCCTACGAGCAGTACTTC.

The gene calls are TRBV6-1 and TRBJ1-4, with 8 nucleotides matching TRBD1. The trim removed 7 bases at V and 0 bases at J, leaving 4 bases unmatched. The CDR3 runs 15 residues. The germline gives CDR1 MNHNS, CDR2 SASEGT. CDR3 sequence: CASNTGGATNEKLFF. The CDR3 nucleotides are TGTGCCAGCAATACAGGGGGAGCAACTAATGAAAAACTGTTTTTT.

This clone ranks as medium-sized (0.01 to 0.1%). V is TRBV6-5 and J is TRBJ2-7, with 9 bases lining up with TRBD2. V lost 3 bases to trimming and J lost 6 bases; unmatched junction nucleotides: 9. Germline V gene sequence: CDR1 MNHEY, CDR2 SVGAGI. This CDR3 is built from 15 residues. The chain's CDR3 is CASSYTLAGRSEQYF. The CDR3 DNA follows: TGTGCCAGCAGTTATACCCTAGCGGGAAGAAGCGAGCAGTACTTC.

The rearrangement joins TRBV27 to TRBJ2-7; possibly TRBD2 for D (7 bases). CDR1 and CDR2 (germline): MNHEY, SMNVEV (reference sequence). This CDR3 comprises 17 residues. Trimming shortened V by 5 bases and J by 4 bases, and 24 bases separated the two germline ends. CDR3 in DNA: TGTGCCAGCAGTATCGATAAGACAGGTCGGGGGGTTTACGAGCAGTACTTC. Amino acids: CASSIDKTGRGVYEQYF.